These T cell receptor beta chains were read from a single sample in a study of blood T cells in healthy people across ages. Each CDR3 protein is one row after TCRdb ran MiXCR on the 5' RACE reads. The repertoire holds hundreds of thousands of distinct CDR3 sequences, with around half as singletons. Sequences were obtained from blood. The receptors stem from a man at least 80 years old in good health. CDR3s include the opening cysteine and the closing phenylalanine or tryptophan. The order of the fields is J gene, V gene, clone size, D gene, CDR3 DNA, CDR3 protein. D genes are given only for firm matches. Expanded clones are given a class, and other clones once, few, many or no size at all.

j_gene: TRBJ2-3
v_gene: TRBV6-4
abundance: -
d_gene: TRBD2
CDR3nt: TGTGCCAGCAGGGGGACTAGCGGGGGGTCAATCACAGATACGCAGTATTTT
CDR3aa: CASRGTSGGSITDTQYF

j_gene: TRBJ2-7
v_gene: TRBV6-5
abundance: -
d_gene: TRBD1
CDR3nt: TGTGCCAGCAGGGGACAGGGGATGATACACTTC
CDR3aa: CASRGQGMIHF

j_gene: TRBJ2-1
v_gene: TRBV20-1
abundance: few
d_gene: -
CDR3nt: TGCAGTGCTACTCAGGGGCAAGGCTACAATGAGCAGTTCTTC
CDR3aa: CSATQGQGYNEQFF

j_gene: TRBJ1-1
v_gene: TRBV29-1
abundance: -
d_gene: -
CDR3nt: TGCAGCGGGGGAGACGCGAACACTGAAGCTTTCTTT
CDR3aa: CSGGDANTEAFF

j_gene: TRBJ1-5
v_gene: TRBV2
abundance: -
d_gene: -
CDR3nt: TGTGCCAGCAGTGCAGAGTCCGGCAGCAATCAGCCCCAGCATTTT
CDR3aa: CASSAESGSNQPQHF

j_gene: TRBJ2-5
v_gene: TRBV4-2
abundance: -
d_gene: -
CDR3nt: TGTGCCAGCAGCCAAGAGGTAGGGGGACCACTCTACCAAGAGACCCAGTACTTC
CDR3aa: CASSQEVGGPLYQETQYF

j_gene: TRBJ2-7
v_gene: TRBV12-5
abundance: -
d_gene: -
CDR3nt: TGTGCTAGTGGTTTGGTTCGGGCCTACGAGCAGTACTTC
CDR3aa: CASGLVRAYEQYF

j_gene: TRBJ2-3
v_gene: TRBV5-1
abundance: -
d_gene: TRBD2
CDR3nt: TGCGCCAGCAGCTTTAGCGGGGTGAGCACAGATACGCAGTATTTT
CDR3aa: CASSFSGVSTDTQYF

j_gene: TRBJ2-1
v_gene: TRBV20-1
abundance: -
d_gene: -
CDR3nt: TGCAGTGCTAGAGGTAATCGGGGCGGCAATGAGCAGTTCTTC
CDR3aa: CSARGNRGGNEQFF

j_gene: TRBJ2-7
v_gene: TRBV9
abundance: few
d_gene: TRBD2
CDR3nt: TGTGCCAGCAGCGTAGCGGCTAGCGGGAGATCCGGGCCCTACGAGCAGTACTTC
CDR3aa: CASSVAASGRSGPYEQYF

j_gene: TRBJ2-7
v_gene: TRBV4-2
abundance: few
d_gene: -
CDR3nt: TGTGCCAGCAGCCATAGTACGGGACAAGGATTCGAGCAGTACTTC
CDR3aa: CASSHSTGQGFEQYF

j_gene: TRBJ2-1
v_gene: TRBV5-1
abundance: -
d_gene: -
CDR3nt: TGCGCCAGCAGCCCTTTTGGACAAGTCAATGAGCAGTTCTTC
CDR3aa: CASSPFGQVNEQFF

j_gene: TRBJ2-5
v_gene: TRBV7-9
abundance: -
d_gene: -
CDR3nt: TGTGCCAGCAGCCCCGACAGGTGGGTCAAGGAGCAGTACTTC
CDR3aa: CASSPDRWVKEQYF

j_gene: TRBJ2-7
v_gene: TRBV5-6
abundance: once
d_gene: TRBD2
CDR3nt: TGTGCCAGCAGCTACAGGACTAGCGGGAGGATTGACGAGCAGTACTTC
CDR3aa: CASSYRTSGRIDEQYF

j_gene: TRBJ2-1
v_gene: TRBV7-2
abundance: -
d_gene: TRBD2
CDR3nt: TGTGCCAGCAGTAAGGGACTAGCAAGCTCCTACAATGAGCAGTTCTTC
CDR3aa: CASSKGLASSYNEQFF

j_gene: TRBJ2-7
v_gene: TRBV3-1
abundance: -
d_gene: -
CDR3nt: TGTGCCAGCAGCCTACTAAGCTCCTACGAGCAGTACTTC
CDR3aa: CASSLLSSYEQYF

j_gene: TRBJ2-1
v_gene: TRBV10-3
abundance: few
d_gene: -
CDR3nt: TGTGCCATCAGCCCTCTCCGCGGGGGCCCCAGCTCCTACAATGAGCAGTTCTTC
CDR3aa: CAISPLRGGPSSYNEQFF

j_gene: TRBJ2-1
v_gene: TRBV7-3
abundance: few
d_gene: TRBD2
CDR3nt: TGTGCCAGCAGCTCCGCCCTTCTAGCGGTTTACAATGAGCAGTTCTTC
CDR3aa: CASSSALLAVYNEQFF

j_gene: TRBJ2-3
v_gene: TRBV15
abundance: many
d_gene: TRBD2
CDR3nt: TGTGCCACCAGCAGGCCAACTAGCGGGAGCACAGATACGCAGTATTTT
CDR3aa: CATSRPTSGSTDTQYF

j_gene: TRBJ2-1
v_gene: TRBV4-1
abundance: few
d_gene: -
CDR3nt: TGCGCCAGCAGCCAAGAGGGGGGGCAGGGCATCTACAATGAGCAGTTCTTC
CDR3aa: CASSQEGGQGIYNEQFF

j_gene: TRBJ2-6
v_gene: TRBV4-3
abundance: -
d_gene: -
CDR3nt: TGCGCCAGCGCTCCAGGGTCTGGGGCCAACGTCCTGACTTTC
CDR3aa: CASAPGSGANVLTF

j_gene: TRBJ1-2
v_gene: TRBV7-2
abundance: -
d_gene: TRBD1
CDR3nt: TGTGCCAGCAGCTTAGGGCCCTGGCAGGGGGGCGGCTACACCTTC
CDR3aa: CASSLGPWQGGGYTF

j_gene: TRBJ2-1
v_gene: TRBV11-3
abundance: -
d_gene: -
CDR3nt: TGTGCCAGCAGCTTAGAAGGTCCCCCATTCGATGAGCAGTTCTTC
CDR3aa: CASSLEGPPFDEQFF

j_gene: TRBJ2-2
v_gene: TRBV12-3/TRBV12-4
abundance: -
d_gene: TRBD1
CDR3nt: TGTGCCAGCAGTTTTGACAGGGGTCGCACCGGGGAGCTGTTTTTT
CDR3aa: CASSFDRGRTGELFF

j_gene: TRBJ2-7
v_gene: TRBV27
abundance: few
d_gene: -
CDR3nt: TGTGCCAGCAGTTTAAAAGCGAGTCCCTACGAGCAGTACTTC
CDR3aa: CASSLKASPYEQYF

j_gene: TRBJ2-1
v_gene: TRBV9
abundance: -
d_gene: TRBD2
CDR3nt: TGTGCCAGCAGCGTAGTAGCGGGGGGACATAATGAGCAGTTCTTC
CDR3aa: CASSVVAGGHNEQFF

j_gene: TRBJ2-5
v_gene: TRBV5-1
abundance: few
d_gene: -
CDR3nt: TGCGCCAGCAGTTCGGGAGTAGGCACAGGAGAGACCCAGTACTTC
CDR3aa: CASSSGVGTGETQYF

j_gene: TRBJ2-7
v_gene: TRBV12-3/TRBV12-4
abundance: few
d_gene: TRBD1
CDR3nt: TGTGCCAGCAATCCGGGACAGGGGGCCTACGAGCAGTACTTC
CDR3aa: CASNPGQGAYEQYF

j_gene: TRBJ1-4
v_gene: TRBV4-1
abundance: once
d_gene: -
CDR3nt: TGCGCCAGCAGCGGAGTTGGGGACGGAGGTAATGAAAAACTGTTTTTT
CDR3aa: CASSGVGDGGNEKLFF

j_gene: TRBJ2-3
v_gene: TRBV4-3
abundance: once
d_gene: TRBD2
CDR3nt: TGCGCCAGCAGCCGGTTAGCGGGAGTGGGGGCAGATACGCAGTATTTT
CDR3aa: CASSRLAGVGADTQYF

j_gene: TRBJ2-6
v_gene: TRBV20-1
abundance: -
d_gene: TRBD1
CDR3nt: TGCAGTGTCAAGTTGAGGACAGGGTTTTCTGGGGCCAACGTCCTGACTTTC
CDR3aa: CSVKLRTGFSGANVLTF

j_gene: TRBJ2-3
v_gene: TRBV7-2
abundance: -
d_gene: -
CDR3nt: TGTGCCAGCAGCTTAACCGGCCCCGGAGATACGCAGTATTTT
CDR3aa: CASSLTGPGDTQYF